The 25 T cell receptor beta chains below come from one sample, sequenced in a study of cytomegalovirus exposure and HLA in healthy donors. Data came from immunoSEQ multiplex PCR; TCRdb stores just in-frame clones and leaves some out. The sample includes about 71,000 clones, approximately 94% of them seen just once. Sequencing was performed on PBMCs. The receptor set was obtained from a young woman in good health and CMV-seronegative.

This sequence joins TRBV13 and TRBJ2-2; 10 nucleotides match TRBD1. With 3 bases clipped from V and 4 bases from J, the junction kept 2 bases outside the gene matches. This CDR3 has 15 amino acids. The germline V gene encodes CDR1 PRHDT and CDR2 FYEKMQ (reference sequence). CDR3 nucleotide sequence: TGTGCCAGCAGCTTGGGACAGGGGATCACCGGGGAGCTGTTTTTT. Translated: CASSLGQGITGELFF.

This clone was recorded only once. The V and J genes are TRBV14 and TRBJ2-7, with 7 bases fitting TRBD2. V shed 0 bases, J shed 0 bases, and the junction held 2 bases outside the gene matches. Germline-derived CDR1 and CDR2 are SGHDN and FVKESK. The CDR3 has 15 residues. CDR3 nucleotide sequence: TGTGCCAGCAGCCAAGAAGGGGAGGGCTCCTACGAGCAGTACTTC. Translation: CASSQEGEGSYEQYF.

The V and J genes are TRBV18 and TRBJ2-2, with D possibly TRBD1 on 5 matching bases. Germline assignment: CDR1 KGHSH and CDR2 LQKENI. The CDR3 loop spans 15 amino acids. Trimming stripped 5 bases from V and 4 bases from J, with 14 bases between. The CDR3 sequence: CASSTTTDSTGELFF. CDR3 nucleotide sequence: TGTGCCAGCTCAACCACGACCGACAGCACCGGGGAGCTGTTTTTT.

This chain joins TRBV28 and TRBJ1-6; unclear D gene. Germline CDR1 is MDHEN and CDR2 is SYDVKM. V dropped 6 bases and J dropped 10 bases, with 16 bases sitting between them. The CDR3 length is 14 residues. In DNA form, the CDR3 reads TGTGCCAGCAGGGTGAGGAGGGTCAACTCACCCCTCCACTTT. Encoded protein: CASRVRRVNSPLHF.

The chain recombines TRBV19 with TRBJ2-1; D is perhaps TRBD2 (5 bases). Germline CDR1 is LNHDA and CDR2 is SQIVND (reference sequence). This CDR3 region has 13 residues. V gave up 3 bases and J gave up 2 bases, with 5 bases separating them. The CDR3 nucleotides read TGTGCCAGTAGTATTAGCGCCTACAATGAGCAGTTCTTC. Its protein is CASSISAYNEQFF.

The chain is built from TRBV9 and TRBJ1-2, with a possible D match to TRBD1 (5 bases). Germline V CDR1 and CDR2: SGDLS, YYNGEE. V lost 0 bases and J 4 bases, leaving 16 bases between the germline ends. CDR3 size: 16 residues. DNA of the CDR3: TGTGCCAGCAGCGTAGATCTTGACAGCTTACCCTATGGCTACACCTTC. This gives the protein CASSVDLDSLPYGYTF.

The chain links TRBV7-9 to TRBJ2-7; 8 positions agree with TRBD2. The CDR3 contains 16 residues. Per the germline V gene, CDR1 is SEHNR and CDR2 is FQNEAQ (reference sequence). The trim removed 5 bases at V and 0 bases at J, leaving 9 bases unmatched. Here the CDR3 reads CASSPRGAQSSYEQYF. CDR3 bases: TGTGCCAGCAGCCCGCGGGGGGCGCAAAGCTCCTACGAGCAGTACTTC. Together with reference TRBV7-9 and TRBJ2-7, the CDR3 gives the full variable domain: DTGVSQNPRHKITKRGQNVTFRCDPISEHNRLYWYRQTLGQGPEFLTYFQNEAQLEKSRLLSDRFSAERPKGSFSTLEIQRTEQGDSAMYLCASSPRGAQSSYEQYFGPGTRLTVT.

CDR3: CASSSRLAGPFVAYNEQFF. Here the CDR3 DNA reads TGTGCCAGCTCATCAAGACTAGCGGGGCCCTTTGTCGCCTACAATGAGCAGTTCTTC. The chain has TRBV5-4 and TRBJ2-1; 11 bases line up with TRBD2. Trimming at V came to 7 bases and at J to 2 bases, leaving 17 bases not matched to a gene. The germline CDR1 and CDR2 sequences are SGHNT and YYREEE (reference sequence). The CDR3 runs to 19 residues. The full variable domain, its missing parts supplied by reference TRBV5-4 and TRBJ2-1, is ETGVTQSPTHLIKTRGQQVTLRCSSQSGHNTVSWYQQALGQGPQFIFQYYREEENGRGNFPPRFSGLQFPNYSSELNVNALELDDSALYLCASSSRLAGPFVAYNEQFFGPGTRLTVL.

This clone was counted a few times. CDR3 protein: CASSPEATYTYEQYF. CDR3 coding DNA: TGTGCCAGCTCACCAGAGGCCACTTACACCTACGAGCAGTACTTC. The chain is built from TRBV18 and TRBJ2-7; no definite D call. Per germline, CDR1 KGHSH and CDR2 LQKENI. Deletions cut 2 bases from V and 2 bases from J, with 13 bases between. The CDR3 is made up of 15 amino acids.

The chain links TRBV18 to TRBJ2-3; D gene unclear. The CDR3 runs 13 residues. Trimming cost V 0 bases and J 5 bases, with 6 bases left between them. Germline CDR1 and CDR2: KGHSH and LQKENI. The CDR3 DNA reads TGTGCCAGCTCACCACCCGCCGGAGATACGCAGTATTTT. Its translation: CASSPPAGDTQYF.

CDR3 amino acids: CASIGGEMYNEQFF. The CDR3 nucleotides read TGTGCCAGCATAGGAGGGGAGATGTACAATGAGCAGTTCTTC. V is TRBV27 and J is TRBJ2-1; the D gene is possibly TRBD2 (6 bases). The CDR3 contains 14 residues. The V gene lost 7 bases and the J gene lost 4 bases, with 14 bases spanning the gap. Germline CDR1 MNHEY, CDR2 SMNVEV (reference sequence).

The chain recombines TRBV9 with TRBJ1-3; possibly TRBD1 for D (5 bases). Trimming left V 0 bases short and J 4 bases short, with 20 bases between. Germline V gives CDR1 SGDLS, CDR2 YYNGEE. CDR3 length equals 18 residues. DNA for the CDR3: TGTGCCAGCAGCGTAGACCACCGTGGGGGGTCCCTAGGAAACACCATATATTTT. Translated, it gives CASSVDHRGGSLGNTIYF.

The J gene is TRBJ2-7, the V gene TRBV9; D perhaps matches TRBD2 (5 bases). V lost 0 bases to trimming and J lost 7 bases, with 11 bases between them. Germline V lookup: CDR1 SGDLS, CDR2 YYNGEE. The CDR3 is 13 amino acids. The CDR3 region is CASSVGGSAEQYF. As DNA, the CDR3 is TGTGCCAGCAGCGTAGGGGGTAGCGCAGAGCAGTACTTC.

The V gene is TRBV6-1, the J gene TRBJ2-5, with 8 nucleotides matching TRBD1. With 2 bases clipped from V and 5 bases from J, the junction kept 7 bases outside the gene matches. The CDR3 sequence is 15 residues long. CDR1 is MNHNS and CDR2 is SASEGT in the germline V gene. CDR3 in amino acids: CASSEKAGGAETQYF. DNA of the CDR3: TGTGCCAGCAGTGAAAAGGCAGGGGGCGCGGAGACCCAGTACTTC.

The chain joins TRBV9 to TRBJ2-1, with 11 positions matching TRBD2. V lost 3 bases, J lost 3 bases, and 2 bases stayed unmatched. There are 15 residues in the CDR3. Germline V gene sequence: CDR1 SGDLS, CDR2 YYNGEE. CDR3 nucleotides: TGTGCCAGCAGCGGACTAGCGGGACTCTACAATGAGCAGTTCTTC. Its protein product is CASSGLAGLYNEQFF.

The chain carries TRBV13 and TRBJ2-7; 8 nucleotides agree with TRBD1. This CDR3 has 14 amino acids. The germline V gene encodes CDR1 PRHDT and CDR2 FYEKMQ (reference sequence). The J segment lost 2 bases and the V segment lost 3 bases, leaving 3 bases of the junction unmatched. This CDR3 is CASSLDREAYEQYF. In DNA, the CDR3 is TGTGCCAGCAGCTTGGACAGGGAGGCCTACGAGCAGTACTTC. The entire variable domain, with the rest obtained from reference TRBV13 and TRBJ2-7, is as follows: AAGVIQSPRHLIKEKRETATLKCYPIPRHDTVYWYQQGPGQDPQFLISFYEKMQSDKGSIPDRFSAQQFSDYHSELNMSSLELGDSALYFCASSLDREAYEQYFGPGTRLTVT.

This clone has just one count. The rearrangement joins TRBV27 to TRBJ2-3; D may be TRBD1 (5 bases). The V gene's germline CDR1 is MNHEY and CDR2 SMNVEV (reference sequence). The CDR3 runs 12 residues. V dropped 6 bases and J dropped 3 bases, with 7 bases sitting between them. CDR3 in amino acids: CASRQGTDTQYF. Written as DNA, the CDR3 is TGTGCCAGCAGGCAGGGTACAGATACGCAGTATTTT.

Worth noting for this clone: One end of the junction varies from germline; a read error may be responsible. V gene TRBV7-7 combines with J gene TRBJ2-7; perhaps D is TRBD1 or TRBD2 (5 bases each). CDR3 length equals 13 residues. Per germline, CDR1 SSHAT and CDR2 FNYEAQ (reference sequence). CDR3 loop: CASSLGETGEQYF. The CDR3 DNA reads TGTGCTAGCAGCTTAGGGGAGACGGGCGAGCAGTACTTC. The entire variable domain, with the rest obtained from reference TRBV7-7 and TRBJ2-7, is as follows: GAGVSQSPRYKVTKRGQDVTLRCDPISSHATLYWYQQALGQGPEFLTYFNYEAQPDKSGLPSDRFSAERPEGSISTLTIQRTEQRDSAMYRCASSLGETGEQYFGPGTRLTVT.

The genes are TRBV4-1 and TRBJ2-6; 9 positions agree with TRBD2. The length of the CDR3 is 18 residues. CDR1 and CDR2 from the germline V gene are MGHRA and YSYEKL. V lost 3 bases to trimming and J lost 1 base; unmatched junction nucleotides: 7. In DNA, the CDR3 is TGCGCCAGCAGCCATGCCGGGACTAGCCTTTCTGGGGCCAACGTCCTGACTTTC. It translates to CASSHAGTSLSGANVLTF.

The chain employs TRBV10-3 and TRBJ1-1, with D possibly matching TRBD1 (6 bases). Germline-derived CDR1 and CDR2 are ENHRY and SYGVKD. CDR3 length: 12 residues. Between the trimmed V and J ends, which lost 4 bases and 4 bases, there was a span of 7 bases. The CDR3: CAISARGTEAFF. CDR3 bases: TGTGCCATCAGTGCCAGGGGCACTGAAGCTTTCTTT.

The chain has TRBV4-1 and TRBJ2-1; TRBD2 matches 7 bases. There are 14 residues in the CDR3. The junction had 5 bases not matched to a gene; V was cut back by 1 base and J by 8 bases. CDR1 and CDR2 from the germline V gene are MGHRA and YSYEKL. For the CDR3, the DNA is TGCGCCAGCAGCCAAGTCAGCGGGGTTCATGAGCAGTTCTTC. This encodes CASSQVSGVHEQFF.

V usage is TRBV28 and J usage is TRBJ1-3; tentatively, D is TRBD1 (5 bases). This CDR3 spans 16 amino acids. CDR1 is MDHEN and CDR2 is SYDVKM in the germline V gene. V was pared by 2 bases and J by 0 bases, with 11 bases between. The CDR3 region has the DNA TGTGCCAGCAGTTTAGGGCAGGGCTTCTCTGGAAACACCATATATTTT. Translation: CASSLGQGFSGNTIYF.

This chain connects TRBV7-3 to TRBJ2-1; D remains ambiguous. In germline, CDR1 is SGHTA, CDR2 FQGTGA. This CDR3 has 15 amino acids. Trimming pared 1 base from V and 0 bases from J, leaving 7 bases between. CDR3 residues: CASSLMQVSYNEQFF. Here the CDR3 DNA reads TGTGCCAGCAGCTTAATGCAGGTCTCCTACAATGAGCAGTTCTTC.

The CDR3 loop is CSVPSENYNEQFF. The CDR3 DNA follows: TGCAGCGTTCCCAGCGAGAACTACAATGAGCAGTTCTTC. The chain has TRBV29-1 and TRBJ2-1; the D is unclear. Germline values: CDR1 SQVTM, CDR2 ANQGSEA. V was cut by 5 bases and J by 3 bases, with 11 bases left in between. The CDR3 totals 13 residues.

The chain joins TRBV29-1 to TRBJ2-1; TRBD2 matches at 7 bases. V lost 0 bases and J lost 9; bases outside the gene matches: 8. This CDR3 is 14 amino acids long. Germline V gene data show CDR1 as SQVTM and CDR2 as ANQGSEA. The CDR3 sequence: CSVEDRLAMGEQFF. In nucleotides, the CDR3 is TGCAGCGTTGAAGATCGACTAGCTATGGGTGAGCAGTTCTTC.